A single TCR beta chain is shown here with its context. Antigen unknown. Using a J-beta primer mix together with a sample-barcoded 5' primer, a second PCR was run for roughly 7 to 11 cycles. TCRdb itself ran the 5' RACE reads through MiXCR, one entry per CDR3 protein. The table shows 1.5 million to 2 million distinct CDR3 sequences, with about 35% occurring only once. This record belongs to a study of blood T cells in healthy people across ages. Turning to the study itself: When template switching was applied, about one barcoded beta molecule was captured per two T cells.

The ends were cut back, 3 bases at V and 2 bases at J, with 11 bases in the middle. The CDR3 is 14 amino acids. In germline, CDR1 is LNHNV, CDR2 YYDKDF (reference sequence). Study results and limitations: Higher naive T cell percentage went strongly together with higher TCR beta diversity.

The authors drew 7.5 to 10 milliliters of peripheral blood from each donor. Researchers isolated at least 6 million PBMCs per sample. The sample consisted of blood. The clonotype was recovered from a woman in her twenties or thirties in good health. The chain links TRBV15 to TRBJ2-7; D remains ambiguous. The CDR3 coding sequence is TGTGCCACCAGCAGGAACTCTCGGCCCTACGAGCAGTACTTC. Translating gives CATSRNSRPYEQYF. The full variable domain, completed using reference TRBV15 and TRBJ2-7, is DAMVIQNPRYQVTQFGKPVTLSCSQTLNHNVMYWYQQKSSQAPKLLFHYYDKDFNNEADTPDNFQSRRPNTSFCFLDIRSPGLGDTAMYLCATSRNSRPYEQYFGPGTRLTVT.